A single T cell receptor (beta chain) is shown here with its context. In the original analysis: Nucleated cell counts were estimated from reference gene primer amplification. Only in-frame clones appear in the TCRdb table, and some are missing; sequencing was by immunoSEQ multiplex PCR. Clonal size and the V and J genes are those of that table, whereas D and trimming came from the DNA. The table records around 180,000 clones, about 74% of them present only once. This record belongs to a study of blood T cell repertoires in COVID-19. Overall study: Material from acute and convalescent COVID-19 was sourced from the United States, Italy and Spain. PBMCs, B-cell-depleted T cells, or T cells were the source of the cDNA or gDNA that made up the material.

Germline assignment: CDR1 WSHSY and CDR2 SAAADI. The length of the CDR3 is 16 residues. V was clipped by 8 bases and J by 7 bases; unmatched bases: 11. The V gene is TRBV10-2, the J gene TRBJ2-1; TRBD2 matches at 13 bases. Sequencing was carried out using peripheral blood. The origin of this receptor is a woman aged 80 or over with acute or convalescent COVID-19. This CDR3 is CASGRPGLAGRNEQFF. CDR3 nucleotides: TGCGCCAGCGGTAGACCGGGACTAGCGGGACGGAATGAGCAGTTCTTC.